The 2 T cell receptor beta chains below come from one sample, sequenced in a study of somatic mutations in cytotoxic T cells in rheumatoid arthritis. Sequencing used immunoSEQ multiplex PCR; TCRdb keeps in-frame clones, though not all of them. The sample yields 14,000 or so clones, around 77% seen once. The sequencing sample was made of CD8+ T cells sorted from blood. These receptors were obtained from an adult with rheumatoid arthritis.

The CDR3 spells CAISESTLTNTGELFF. The CDR3 coding sequence is TGTGCCATCAGTGAGTCGACGCTTACTAACACCGGGGAGCTGTTTTTT. The V call is TRBV10-3, the J call TRBJ2-2; unclear D gene. V was clipped by 0 bases and J by 2 bases, with 10 bases between them. Germline CDR1 and CDR2: ENHRY and SYGVKD. The CDR3 covers 16 residues.

The rearrangement joins TRBV19 to TRBJ2-1, with D unresolved. Trimming pared 3 bases from V and 3 bases from J, leaving 15 bases between. The CDR3 has 16 amino acids. Per the germline V gene, CDR1 is LNHDA and CDR2 is SQIVND (reference sequence). This CDR3 reads CASSILGSRLYNEQFF. The CDR3 bases are TGTGCCAGTAGTATTCTAGGCAGCCGACTCTACAATGAGCAGTTCTTC.